These 2 T cell receptor beta chains were sequenced from one sample in a study of tumor and adjacent non-tumor tissue in lung cancer. No cell sorting was done before RNA was extracted from the tissue. TCRbeta libraries were built with three rounds of nested PCR, modified from ARM-PCR. Via MiXCR, TCRdb re-called the multiplex PCR reads, giving one row per CDR3 protein. The table includes roughly 65,000 distinct CDR3 sequences, about 60% detected once. Sequenced sample: lung tumor tissue. These TCRs come from a man aged 50-59 years with non-small cell lung cancer.

In its sample, this clonotype was seen a few times. Given a much more abundant clone one base away, this may be a read error. The chain has TRBV6-2 or TRBV6-3 and TRBJ1-5; D is unresolved. CDR1 is MNHEY and CDR2 is SVGEGT in the germline V gene. Trimming removed 6 bases from V and 15 bases from J, with 18 bases in between. The CDR3 has 12 amino acids. Here the CDR3 reads CASSQTHVLPHF. The CDR3 coding sequence is TGTGCCAGCAGCCAAACCCATGTCTTACCGCATTTT.

Concerning this clonotype: Germline and junction disagree at one end, which may indicate a read error. The chain is built from TRBV29-1 and TRBJ2-2; 8 bases are a match to TRBD2. CDR1 and CDR2 from the germline V gene are SQVTM and ANQGSEA. The CDR3 has 14 amino acids. CDR3 residues: CTITGPGGGGEMFF. The CDR3 nucleotides read TGCACCATTACGGGGCCGGGGGGGGGCGGGGAGATGTTTTTT.